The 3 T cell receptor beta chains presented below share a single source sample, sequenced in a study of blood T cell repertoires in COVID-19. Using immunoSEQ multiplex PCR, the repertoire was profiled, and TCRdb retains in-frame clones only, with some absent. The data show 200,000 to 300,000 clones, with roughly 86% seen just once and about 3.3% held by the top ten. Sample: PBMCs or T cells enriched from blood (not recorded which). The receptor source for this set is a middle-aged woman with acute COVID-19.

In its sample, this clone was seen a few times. The chain's CDR3 is CATSDSSPLRYEQYF. Here the CDR3 DNA reads TGTGCCACCAGTGATTCCTCCCCTCTCAGGTACGAGCAGTACTTC. The chain joins TRBV24-1 to TRBJ2-7; D call uncertain. The CDR3 runs to 15 residues. Per germline, CDR1 KGHDR and CDR2 SFDVKD. Trimming pared 2 bases from V and 4 bases from J, leaving 14 bases between.

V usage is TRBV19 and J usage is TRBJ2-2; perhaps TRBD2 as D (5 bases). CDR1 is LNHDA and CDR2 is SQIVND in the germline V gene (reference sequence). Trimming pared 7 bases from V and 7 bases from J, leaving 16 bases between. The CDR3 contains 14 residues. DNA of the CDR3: TGTGCCAGTAATAACCGGGGAGAGGGCGGGGAGCTGTTTTTT. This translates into CASNNRGEGGELFF. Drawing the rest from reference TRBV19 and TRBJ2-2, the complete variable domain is DGGITQSPKYLFRKEGQNVTLSCEQNLNHDAMYWYRQDPGQGLRLIYYSQIVNDFQKGDIAEGYSVSREKKESFPLTVTSAQKNPTAFYLCASNNRGEGGELFFGEGSRLTVL.

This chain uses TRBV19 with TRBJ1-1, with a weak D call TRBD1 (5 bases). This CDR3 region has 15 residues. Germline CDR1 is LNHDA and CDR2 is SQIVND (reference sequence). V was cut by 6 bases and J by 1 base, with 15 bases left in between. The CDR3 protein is CASRPQSGWNTEAFF. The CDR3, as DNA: TGTGCCAGTAGGCCACAGTCAGGGTGGAACACTGAAGCTTTCTTT.